A single T cell receptor beta chain is shown here with its context. Its antigen is as yet unknown. Libraries were prepared by immunoSEQ multiplex PCR; TCRdb keeps only in-frame clonotypes and omits some of them. The sample lists over 95,000 clones, about 87% occurring once. CDR1 and CDR2 (germline): SGDLS, YYNGEE. There are 15 residues in the CDR3. With 3 bases removed from V and 2 bases from J, the gap between germline ends came to 15 bases. This record belongs to a study of T cell responses to AZD1222 COVID-19 vaccine. Study observations and caveats: Elevations in Spike-specific TCR breadth and depth followed administration of two AZD1222 doses. Unmutated variant regions reportedly attract nearly half of all spike-specific TCRs.

This specimen was peripheral blood, taken on day 0 of AZD1222 vaccination. The V gene is TRBV9, the J gene TRBJ2-7; a weak D match, TRBD2 (6 bases). The receptor was isolated from an adult in good health. The CDR3 coding sequence is TGTGCCAGCAGCGAGGGGCCCACGGGAGCCTACGAGCAGTACTTC. It yields the protein CASSEGPTGAYEQYF.